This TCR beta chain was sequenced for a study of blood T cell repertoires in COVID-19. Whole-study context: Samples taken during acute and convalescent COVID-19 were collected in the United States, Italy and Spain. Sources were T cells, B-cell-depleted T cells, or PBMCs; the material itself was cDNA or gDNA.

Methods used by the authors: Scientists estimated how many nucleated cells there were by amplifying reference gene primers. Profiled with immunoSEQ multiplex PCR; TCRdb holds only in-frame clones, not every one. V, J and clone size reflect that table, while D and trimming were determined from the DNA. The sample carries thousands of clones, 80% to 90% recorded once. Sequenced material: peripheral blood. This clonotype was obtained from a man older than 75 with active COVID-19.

CDR3 in DNA: TGTGCCTGGAGCCCCCGGGGGACCTACGAGCAGTACTTC. As protein: CAWSPRGTYEQYF. V and J are TRBV30 and TRBJ2-7, with a weak D call TRBD2 (6 bases). Germline values: CDR1 GTSNPN, CDR2 SVGIG (reference sequence). The length of the CDR3 is 13 residues. The V end was cut by 3 bases, the J end by 2 bases, with 11 bases between.